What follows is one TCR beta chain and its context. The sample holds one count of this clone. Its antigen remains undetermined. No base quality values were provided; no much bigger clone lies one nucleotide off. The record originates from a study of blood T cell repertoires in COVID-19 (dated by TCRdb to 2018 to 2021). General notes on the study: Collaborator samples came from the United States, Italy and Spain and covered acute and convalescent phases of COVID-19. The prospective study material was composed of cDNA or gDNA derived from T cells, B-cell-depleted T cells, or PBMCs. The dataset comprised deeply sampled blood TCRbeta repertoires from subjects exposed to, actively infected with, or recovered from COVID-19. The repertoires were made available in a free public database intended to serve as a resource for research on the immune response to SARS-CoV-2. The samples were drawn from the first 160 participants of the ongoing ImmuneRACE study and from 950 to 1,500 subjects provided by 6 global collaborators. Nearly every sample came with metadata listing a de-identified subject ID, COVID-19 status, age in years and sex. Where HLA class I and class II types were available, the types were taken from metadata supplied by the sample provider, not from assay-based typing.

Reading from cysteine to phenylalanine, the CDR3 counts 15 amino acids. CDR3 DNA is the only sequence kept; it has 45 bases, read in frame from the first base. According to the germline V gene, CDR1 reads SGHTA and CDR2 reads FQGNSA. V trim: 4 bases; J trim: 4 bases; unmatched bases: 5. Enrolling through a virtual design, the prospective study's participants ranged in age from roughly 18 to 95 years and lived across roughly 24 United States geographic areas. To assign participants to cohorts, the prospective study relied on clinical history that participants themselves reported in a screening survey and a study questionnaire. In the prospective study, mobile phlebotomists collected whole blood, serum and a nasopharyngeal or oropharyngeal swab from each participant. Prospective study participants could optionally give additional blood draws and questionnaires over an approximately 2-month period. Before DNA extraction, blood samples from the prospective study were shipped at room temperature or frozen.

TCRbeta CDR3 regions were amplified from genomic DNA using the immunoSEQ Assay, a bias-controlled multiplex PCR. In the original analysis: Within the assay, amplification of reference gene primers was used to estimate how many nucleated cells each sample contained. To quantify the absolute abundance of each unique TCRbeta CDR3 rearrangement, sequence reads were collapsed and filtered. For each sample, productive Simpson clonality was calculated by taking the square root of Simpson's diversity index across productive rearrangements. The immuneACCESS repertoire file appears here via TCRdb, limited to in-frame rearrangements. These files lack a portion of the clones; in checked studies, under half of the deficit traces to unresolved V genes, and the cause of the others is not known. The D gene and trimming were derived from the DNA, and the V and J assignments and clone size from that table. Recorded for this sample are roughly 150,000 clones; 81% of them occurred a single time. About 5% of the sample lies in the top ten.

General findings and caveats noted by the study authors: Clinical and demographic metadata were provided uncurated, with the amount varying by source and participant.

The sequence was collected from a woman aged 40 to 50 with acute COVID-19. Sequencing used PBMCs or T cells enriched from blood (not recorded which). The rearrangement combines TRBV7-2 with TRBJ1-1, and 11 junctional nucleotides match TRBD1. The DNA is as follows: TGTGCCAGCAGCTCTCCGGGACAGGGGGGCACTGAAGCTTTCTTT. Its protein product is CASSSPGQGGTEAFF.